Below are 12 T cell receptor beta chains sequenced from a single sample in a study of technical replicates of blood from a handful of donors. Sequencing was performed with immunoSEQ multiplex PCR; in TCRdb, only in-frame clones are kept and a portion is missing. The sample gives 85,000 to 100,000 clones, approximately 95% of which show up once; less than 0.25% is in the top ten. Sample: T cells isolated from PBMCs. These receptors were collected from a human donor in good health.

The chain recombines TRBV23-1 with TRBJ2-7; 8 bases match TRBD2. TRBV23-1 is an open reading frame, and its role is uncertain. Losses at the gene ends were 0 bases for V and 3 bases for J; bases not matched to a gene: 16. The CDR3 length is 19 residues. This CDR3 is CASSQSFESETSDCYEQYF. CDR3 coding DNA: TGCGCCAGCAGTCAATCCTTCGAGTCAGAGACTAGCGATTGCTACGAGCAGTACTTC.

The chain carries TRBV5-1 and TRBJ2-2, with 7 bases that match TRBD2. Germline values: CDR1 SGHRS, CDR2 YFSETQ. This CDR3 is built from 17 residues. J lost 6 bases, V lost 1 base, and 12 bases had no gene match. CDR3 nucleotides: TGCGCCAGCAGCTTGACTGGGGGAGGGTCCAACGCCGGGGAGCTGTTTTTT. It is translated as CASSLTGGGSNAGELFF.

CDR3 region: CASSTSLNQPQHF. DNA of the CDR3: TGTGCCAGCAGTACCTCTCTAAATCAGCCCCAGCATTTT. The chain has TRBV6-1 and TRBJ1-5; D not certain. The germline V gene has CDR1 MNHNS and CDR2 SASEGT. The ends were cut back, 5 bases at V and 4 bases at J, with 9 bases in the middle. The CDR3 is made up of 13 amino acids.

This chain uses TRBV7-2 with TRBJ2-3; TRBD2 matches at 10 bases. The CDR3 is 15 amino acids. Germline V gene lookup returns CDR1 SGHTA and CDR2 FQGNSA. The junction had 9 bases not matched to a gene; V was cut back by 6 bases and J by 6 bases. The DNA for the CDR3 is TGTGCCAGCAGTCTAAGCGGGGGGGCCTGGGATACGCAGTATTTT. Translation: CASSLSGGAWDTQYF.

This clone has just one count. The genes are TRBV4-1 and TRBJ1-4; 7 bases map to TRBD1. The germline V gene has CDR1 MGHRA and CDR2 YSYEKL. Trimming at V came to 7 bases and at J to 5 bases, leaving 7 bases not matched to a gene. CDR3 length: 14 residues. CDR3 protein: CASTSTGRNEKLFF. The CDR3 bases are TGCGCCAGCACCTCGACAGGGAGGAATGAAAAACTGTTTTTT.

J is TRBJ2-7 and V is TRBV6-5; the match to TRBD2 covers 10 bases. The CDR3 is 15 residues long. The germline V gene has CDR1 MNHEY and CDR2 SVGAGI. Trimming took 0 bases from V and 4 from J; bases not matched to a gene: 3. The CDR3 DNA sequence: TGTGCCAGCAGTTACTCCCCGACTAGCGGGTACGAGCAGTACTTC. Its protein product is CASSYSPTSGYEQYF.

This chain's CDR3 is CASSAGYQPQHF. The DNA of the CDR3 is TGTGCCAGCAGCGCAGGGTACCAGCCCCAGCATTTT. This chain joins TRBV2 and TRBJ1-5; TRBD1 is a possible D gene (5 bases). Trimming removed 6 bases from V and 7 bases from J, with 10 bases in between. The CDR3 runs 12 residues. Germline CDR1 and CDR2: SNHLY and FYNNEI.

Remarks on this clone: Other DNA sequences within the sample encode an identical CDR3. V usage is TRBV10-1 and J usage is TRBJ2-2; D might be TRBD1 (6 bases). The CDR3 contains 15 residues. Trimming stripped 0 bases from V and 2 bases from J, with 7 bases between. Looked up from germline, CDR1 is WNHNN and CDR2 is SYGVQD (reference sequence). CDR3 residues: CASSESQGNTGELFF. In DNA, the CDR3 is TGCGCCAGCAGTGAGTCACAGGGCAACACCGGGGAGCTGTTTTTT.

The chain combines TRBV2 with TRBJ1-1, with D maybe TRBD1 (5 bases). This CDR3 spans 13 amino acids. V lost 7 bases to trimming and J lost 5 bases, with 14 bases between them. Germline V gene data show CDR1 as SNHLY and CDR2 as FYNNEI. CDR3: CASTNGGGTEAFF. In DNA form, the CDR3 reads TGTGCCAGCACAAATGGCGGGGGAACTGAAGCTTTCTTT.

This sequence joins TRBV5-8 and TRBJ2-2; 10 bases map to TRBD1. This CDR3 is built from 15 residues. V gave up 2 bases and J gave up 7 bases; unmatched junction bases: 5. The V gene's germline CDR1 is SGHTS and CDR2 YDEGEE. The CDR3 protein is CASSFGQGVGGELFF. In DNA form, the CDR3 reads TGTGCCAGCAGCTTTGGACAGGGGGTCGGCGGGGAGCTGTTTTTT.

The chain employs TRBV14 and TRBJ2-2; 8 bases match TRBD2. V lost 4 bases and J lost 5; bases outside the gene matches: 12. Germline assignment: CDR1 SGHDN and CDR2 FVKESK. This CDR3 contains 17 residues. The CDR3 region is CASSPFRRGARTGELFF. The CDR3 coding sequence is TGTGCCAGCAGCCCATTTCGGCGGGGGGCGCGGACCGGGGAGCTGTTTTTT.

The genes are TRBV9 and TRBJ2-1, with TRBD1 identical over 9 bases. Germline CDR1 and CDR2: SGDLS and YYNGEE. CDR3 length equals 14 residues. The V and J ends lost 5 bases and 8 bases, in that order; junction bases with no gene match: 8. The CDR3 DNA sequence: TGTGCCAGCAGTGACAGGGGGAGAGGCGATGAGCAGTTCTTC. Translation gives CASSDRGRGDEQFF.